This TCR beta chain was captured in a study of Graves' ophthalmopathy and Graves' hyperthyroidism. Study-wide background: Peripheral blood sampling preceded any treatment and occurred at initial diagnosis.

Transcripts of RNA were the source for amplifying TCR beta CDR3 regions. Following a first-round RT-PCR that used HTBI primers, a second-round multiplex PCR was carried out. TCRdb ran MiXCR on the multiplex PCR reads and lists one entry per CDR3 protein. The sample lists roughly 410,000 distinct CDR3 sequences, roughly 15% occurring once. This CDR3 contains 14 residues. The V gene lost 7 bases and the J gene lost 2 bases, with 15 bases spanning the gap. A remark on this clonotype: A much larger clone lies a single base off, so this may be a read error.

Hyperthyroidism patients had new diagnoses, durations under 2 months, and ages of 18 to 65. PBMCs originated in approximately 9.2 ml of fresh peripheral blood. This receptor was identified in a woman between 18 and 29 years old with stable Graves' hyperthyroidism. V usage is TRBV12-3 or TRBV12-4 and J usage is TRBJ2-7; a possible D gene is TRBD2 (7 bases). The sequenced sample was peripheral blood. The CDR3 DNA sequence: TGTGCCAGCAATACACCGCGGGGGCCCTACGAGCAGTACTTC. The encoded protein is CASNTPRGPYEQYF.